These 24 T cell receptor beta chains were all obtained from the same sample, sequenced in a study of T cell responses to AZD1222 COVID-19 vaccine. Clones were read by immunoSEQ multiplex PCR, and TCRdb kept only the in-frame ones, dropping some. The sample yields 150,000 or so clones, 86% seen once. The sample consisted of peripheral blood, taken on day 0 of MenACWY control vaccination. These receptors came from an adult in good health.

The CDR3 nucleotides are TGTGCCAGCTCACCAGCCGCCGCCCCTGGTCCGGGGGAGCTGTTTTTT. Translating it yields CASSPAAAPGPGELFF. J is TRBJ2-2 and V is TRBV18; unclear D gene. Between the trimmed V and J ends, which lost 2 bases and 8 bases, there was a span of 18 bases. Germline V gene sequence: CDR1 KGHSH, CDR2 LQKENI. The CDR3 extends over 16 amino acids.

The chain is built from TRBV4-2 and TRBJ2-7, with D possibly matching TRBD1 (6 bases). Trimming removed 0 bases at V and 2 bases at J, with 11 bases between. The CDR3 runs 15 residues. Germline assignment: CDR1 LGHNA and CDR2 YNFKEQ. CDR3 sequence (DNA): TGTGCCAGCAGCCAAGATAGGAGGACAGCCTACGAGCAGTACTTC. Its translation is CASSQDRRTAYEQYF.

The V gene is TRBV19, the J gene TRBJ1-6, with D maybe TRBD1 (6 bases). V lost 4 bases to trimming and J lost 8 bases, with 15 bases between them. CDR1 and CDR2 from the germline V gene are LNHDA and SQIVND (reference sequence). This CDR3 is built from 15 residues. The CDR3 DNA sequence: TGTGCCAGTAGTACTGCCAGGGGAAATGATTCACCCCTCCACTTT. It codes for CASSTARGNDSPLHF.

This rearrangement joins TRBV5-4 to TRBJ1-1; TRBD1 aligns across 9 bases. Germline CDR1 and CDR2: SGHNT and YYREEE (reference sequence). There are 15 residues in the CDR3. V gave up 2 bases and J gave up 1 base; unmatched junction bases: 3. The CDR3 region has the DNA TGTGCCAGCAGCTTACGGACAGGGGAGAACACTGAAGCTTTCTTT. Translated: CASSLRTGENTEAFF. The complete variable domain, with remaining parts taken from reference TRBV5-4 and TRBJ1-1, reads ETGVTQSPTHLIKTRGQQVTLRCSSQSGHNTVSWYQQALGQGPQFIFQYYREEENGRGNFPPRFSGLQFPNYSSELNVNALELDDSALYLCASSLRTGENTEAFFGQGTRLTVV.

The V gene is TRBV9, the J gene TRBJ1-3; TRBD1 matches 7 bases. J lost 2 bases, V lost 0 bases, and 5 bases had no gene match. Germline values: CDR1 SGDLS, CDR2 YYNGEE. This CDR3 contains 16 residues. The CDR3 DNA sequence: TGTGCCAGCAGCGTAGGGGTGACAGGGCCTGGAAACACCATATATTTT. This translates into CASSVGVTGPGNTIYF.

The chain combines TRBV24-1 with TRBJ2-1; D might be TRBD1 (5 bases). Germline V CDR1 and CDR2: KGHDR, SFDVKD. V lost 5 bases and J 8 bases, leaving 12 bases between the germline ends. The CDR3 sequence is 13 residues long. This CDR3 is CATSVIGVHEQFF. CDR3 nucleotides: TGTGCCACCAGTGTCATAGGGGTACATGAGCAGTTCTTC.

V and J are TRBV4-2 and TRBJ1-1; D ambiguous. The CDR3 runs 14 residues. Trimming pared 6 bases from V and 1 base from J, leaving 12 bases between. Germline V gene lookup returns CDR1 LGHNA and CDR2 YNFKEQ. DNA of the CDR3: TGTGCCAGCAGTCTAGCCGGGAGGAACACTGAAGCTTTCTTT. It yields the protein CASSLAGRNTEAFF.

This chain uses TRBV10-1 with TRBJ1-2; the match to TRBD1 covers 10 bases. This CDR3 is built from 13 residues. Losses at the gene ends were 3 bases for V and 6 bases for J; bases not matched to a gene: 1. Germline CDR1 and CDR2: WNHNN and SYGVQD (reference sequence). CDR3 amino acids: CASSDDRGHGYTF. In nucleotides, the CDR3 is TGCGCCAGCAGTGATGACAGGGGGCATGGCTACACCTTC.

The genes are TRBV21-1 and TRBJ2-5; TRBD2 is the table's D call, not checked against the DNA. TRBV21-1 is a pseudogene segment. This CDR3 spans 13 amino acids. CDR3 in amino acids: CASSKDGFGNQYF. CDR3 sequence (DNA): TGTGCCAGCAGCAAAGACGGTTTCGGTAACCAGTACTTC.

This chain connects TRBV30 to TRBJ1-6; D ambiguous. This CDR3 has 15 residues. CDR1 and CDR2 (germline): GTSNPN, SVGIG (reference sequence). V was shortened by 0 bases and J by 8 bases, with 14 bases between the two germline ends. The CDR3 loop is CAWSVLIRRDSPLHF. CDR3 nucleotides: TGTGCCTGGAGTGTACTAATCCGACGGGATTCACCCCTCCACTTT.

This clone occurred a few times. The chain joins TRBV4-1 to TRBJ2-1; the match to TRBD1 covers 7 bases. J was trimmed by 2 bases and V by 0 bases; bases with no gene match: 7. The CDR3 consists of 17 residues. The germline CDR1 and CDR2 sequences are MGHRA and YSYEKL. The CDR3 reads CASSQDYQDRAYNEQFF. The CDR3 DNA reads TGCGCCAGCAGCCAAGATTACCAAGACAGGGCCTACAATGAGCAGTTCTTC.

The chain joins TRBV2 to TRBJ1-1, with D maybe TRBD1 (5 bases). The germline V gene has CDR1 SNHLY and CDR2 FYNNEI. The CDR3 has 13 amino acids. Deletions cut 7 bases from V and 0 bases from J, with 9 bases between. CDR3 in DNA: TGTGCCAGCAAAAGGGACCTGAACACTGAAGCTTTCTTT. Its protein is CASKRDLNTEAFF. Full variable domain (outside the CDR3, taken from reference TRBV2 and TRBJ1-1): EPEVTQTPSHQVTQMGQEVILRCVPISNHLYFYWYRQILGQKVEFLVSFYNNEISEKSEIFDDQFSVERPDGSNFTLKIRSTKLEDSAMYFCASKRDLNTEAFFGQGTRLTVV.

The chain recombines TRBV7-8 with TRBJ1-1; a possible D gene is TRBD1 (5 bases). V lost 1 base, J lost 5 bases, and 14 bases lay in between. CDR3 length: 15 residues. From germline, CDR1 is SGHVS and CDR2 FQNEAQ. The CDR3 here is CASSLEALRETEAFF. The CDR3 coding sequence is TGTGCCAGCAGCTTAGAAGCCCTCAGGGAAACTGAAGCTTTCTTT.

The CDR3 DNA reads TGTGCCAGTACCCCGTGGACAGCATATAGCAATCAGCCCCAGCATTTT. Amino acid sequence: CASTPWTAYSNQPQHF. The chain is built from TRBV19 and TRBJ1-5; D is perhaps TRBD1 (6 bases). Germline V gene lookup returns CDR1 LNHDA and CDR2 SQIVND (reference sequence). V was pared by 7 bases and J by 0 bases, with 16 bases between. The CDR3 covers 16 residues.

The V call is TRBV7-2, the J call TRBJ1-5; D may be TRBD1 (6 bases). CDR1 and CDR2 from the germline V gene are SGHTA and FQGNSA. CDR3 length equals 14 residues. Trimming shortened V by 1 base and J by 8 bases, and 12 bases separated the two germline ends. CDR3 protein: CASSLEAGEKPQHF. CDR3 coding DNA: TGTGCCAGCAGCTTAGAAGCAGGGGAGAAGCCCCAGCATTTT.

The chain couples TRBV6-4 to TRBJ2-1; 8 nucleotides line up with TRBD2. CDR1 MRHNA and CDR2 SNTAGT come from the germline V gene. Unmatched junction bases numbered 6, after V lost 2 bases and J lost 3 bases. This CDR3 contains 16 residues. The CDR3 nucleotides are TGTGCCAGCAGTGACCGGTGGCGGGAGGTCTACAATGAGCAGTTCTTC. It translates to CASSDRWREVYNEQFF.

There are a few counts of this clone. The chain combines TRBV27 with TRBJ1-5, with 11 positions matching TRBD1. The CDR3 totals 17 residues. The germline gives CDR1 MNHEY, CDR2 SMNVEV (reference sequence). Trimming removed 3 bases from V and 1 base from J; junction bases left unmatched: 5. CDR3 region: CASSFQGQGGSNQPQHF. The CDR3 region has the DNA TGTGCCAGCAGTTTCCAGGGACAGGGGGGAAGCAATCAGCCCCAGCATTTT.

As concerns this clone: The junction shows a germline mismatch at one end, possibly a read error. The chain has TRBV5-4 and TRBJ2-7, with 7 bases that match TRBD1. Germline CDR1 is SGHNT and CDR2 is YYREEE (reference sequence). CDR3 size: 15 residues. The CDR3 region is CASSLGTAPSYEQYF. The CDR3 nucleotides read TGTGCCAGCAGTTTGGGGACAGCTCCCTCCTACGAGCAGTACTTC.

The chain links TRBV18 to TRBJ1-6; D is possibly TRBD1 (6 bases). Germline lookup yields CDR1 KGHSH and CDR2 LQKENI. V lost 3 bases and J lost 8, with 11 bases in between. This CDR3 spans 14 amino acids. CDR3 sequence (DNA): TGTGCCAGCTCACCCGAAACAGGGTATTCACCCCTCCACTTT. Translating gives CASSPETGYSPLHF.

This chain links TRBV29-1 with TRBJ2-1; D is perhaps TRBD1 (6 bases). The CDR3 is 14 residues long. The V and J ends lost 5 bases and 0 bases respectively, with 11 bases between them. Germline CDR1 reads SQVTM; CDR2 reads ANQGSEA. CDR3 loop: CSVHREGSYNEQFF. The CDR3 DNA reads TGCAGCGTTCACAGGGAAGGCTCCTACAATGAGCAGTTCTTC.

This rearrangement joins TRBV15 to TRBJ1-1; no clear D. The CDR3 runs to 13 residues. Germline V CDR1 and CDR2: LNHNV, YYDKDF (reference sequence). The V end lost 2 bases, the J end lost 2 bases, and 6 bases lay between the germline ends. CDR3 amino acids: CATSRQPNTEAFF. In nucleotides, the CDR3 is TGTGCCACCAGCAGACAGCCTAACACTGAAGCTTTCTTT. The entire variable domain, with the rest obtained from reference TRBV15 and TRBJ1-1, is as follows: DAMVIQNPRYQVTQFGKPVTLSCSQTLNHNVMYWYQQKSSQAPKLLFHYYDKDFNNEADTPDNFQSRRPNTSFCFLDIRSPGLGDTAMYLCATSRQPNTEAFFGQGTRLTVV.

This chain links TRBV12-2 with TRBJ1-4; the tabulated D call, TRBD1, remains unverified against the DNA. TRBV12-2 is recorded as a pseudogene. The CDR3 is made up of 16 amino acids. CDR3 DNA sequence: TGTGCAAGTCGCCCCATCGACAGGGCAACTAATGAAAAACTGTTTTTT. This codes for CASRPIDRATNEKLFF.

The V call is TRBV7-9, the J call TRBJ2-3, with 10 bases fitting TRBD1. Looked up from germline, CDR1 is SEHNR and CDR2 is FQNEAQ (reference sequence). J lost 3 bases, V lost 5 bases, and 5 bases had no gene match. This CDR3 has 15 amino acids. In nucleotides, the CDR3 is TGTGCCAGCAGCCTGGACAGGGGGGGGACAGATACGCAGTATTTT. The encoded protein is CASSLDRGGTDTQYF.

The chain employs TRBV27 and TRBJ2-5; 10 positions match TRBD1. This CDR3 spans 13 amino acids. The germline V gene encodes CDR1 MNHEY and CDR2 SMNVEV (reference sequence). The V and J ends lost 4 bases and 5 bases, in that order; junction bases with no gene match: 1. The CDR3 nucleotides are TGTGCCAGCAGTTGGACAGGGGGTGAGACCCAGTACTTC. This sequence encodes CASSWTGGETQYF.